Below, 6 T cell receptor beta chains from the same sample are listed, as sequenced in a study of T cell changes during pregnancy in multiple sclerosis. The protocol was immunoSEQ multiplex PCR, while the TCRdb copy is restricted to in-frame clones and leaves out a portion. This table has tens of thousands of clones, roughly nine tenths appearing once. Sequencing was performed on peripheral blood, taken after pregnancy. These receptors all stem from a female donor in good health, enrolled as a control in a pregnancy study.

V is TRBV18 and J is TRBJ1-5; the match to TRBD1 covers 10 bases. The CDR3 runs to 14 residues. Germline V gene data show CDR1 as KGHSH and CDR2 as LQKENI. The V and J ends lost 4 bases and 5 bases, in that order; junction bases with no gene match: 2. The CDR3 sequence: CASSQGTGDQPQHF. CDR3 nucleotide sequence: TGTGCCAGCTCACAAGGGACAGGGGATCAGCCCCAGCATTTT.

The V and J genes are TRBV9 and TRBJ2-5; TRBD2 is a possible D gene (5 bases). Germline CDR1 SGDLS, CDR2 YYNGEE. V lost 4 bases, J lost 0 bases, and 16 bases lay in between. The CDR3 contains 16 residues. The CDR3 protein is CASSFVPEGDQETQYF. DNA for the CDR3: TGTGCCAGCAGCTTCGTCCCAGAGGGCGACCAAGAGACCCAGTACTTC.

V usage is TRBV10-3 and J usage is TRBJ1-2, with TRBD1 matching 7 bases. There are 16 residues in the CDR3. Germline loops: CDR1 ENHRY, CDR2 SYGVKD. V was clipped by 2 bases and J by 0 bases; unmatched bases: 6. The chain's CDR3 is CAISEPWTGANYGYTF. The CDR3 region has the DNA TGTGCCATCAGTGAGCCTTGGACAGGAGCTAACTATGGCTACACCTTC.

The chain uses TRBV5-8 and TRBJ1-5, with D possibly matching TRBD1 (5 bases). CDR1 and CDR2 from the germline V gene are SGHTS and YDEGEE. V lost 0 bases and J lost 0, with 13 bases in between. The CDR3 spans 17 residues. The DNA for the CDR3 is TGTGCCAGCAGCTTGGAATGGGGCAGGAATAGCAATCAGCCCCAGCATTTT. Protein: CASSLEWGRNSNQPQHF.

The chain is built from TRBV5-1 and TRBJ1-2; D perhaps matches TRBD1 (5 bases). The CDR3 covers 15 residues. CDR1 SGHRS and CDR2 YFSETQ come from the germline V gene. V lost 4 bases and J lost 0, with 13 bases in between. CDR3 bases: TGCGCCAGCAGCCCGGGAGTGGGGCCTAACTATGGCTACACCTTC. Amino acids: CASSPGVGPNYGYTF.

This chain joins TRBV18 and TRBJ2-3; 8 bases map to TRBD1. The CDR3 sequence is 16 residues long. Germline lookup yields CDR1 KGHSH and CDR2 LQKENI. V shed 2 bases and J 3 bases; nucleotides not matched to a gene: 7. The CDR3 bases are TGTGCCAGCTCACCAAACGGACAGGGCGGAACAGATACGCAGTATTTT. It specifies CASSPNGQGGTDTQYF.